This passage covers 7 T cell receptor beta chains from one sample sequenced in a study of shared clonotypes between healthy human individuals. Terminally differentiated effector memory CD45RA+ cells were left out of the naive CD8 fraction, which was CD45RO-negative and positively selected for CCR7. Using immunoSEQ multiplex PCR, the repertoire was profiled, and TCRdb retains in-frame clones only, with some absent. The sample includes hundreds of thousands of clones, 85% to 95% of them seen just once. Sequenced input: naive CD8+ T cells sorted from blood. The receptors originated from a woman in her 30s in good health.

The chain has TRBV7-3 and TRBJ2-7; D is perhaps TRBD2 (6 bases). This CDR3 spans 12 amino acids. V lost 4 bases to trimming and J lost 5 bases, with 9 bases between them. Germline V gene lookup returns CDR1 SGHTA and CDR2 FQGTGA. The chain's CDR3 is CASSSWEDEQYF. The CDR3 coding sequence is TGTGCCAGCAGCTCGTGGGAGGACGAGCAGTACTTC.

This clone turned up a few times. The chain carries TRBV7-9 and TRBJ1-2; D remains ambiguous. Per the germline V gene, CDR1 is SEHNR and CDR2 is FQNEAQ (reference sequence). V was cut by 10 bases and J by 5 bases, with 14 bases left in between. The CDR3 spans 12 residues. In DNA form, the CDR3 reads TGTGCCATCACTGGTCGGGATTATGGCTACACCTTC. Encoded protein: CAITGRDYGYTF.

The chain has TRBV2 and TRBJ2-3; a weak D match, TRBD2 (5 bases). V was shortened by 5 bases and J by 4 bases, with 13 bases between the two germline ends. The germline V gene encodes CDR1 SNHLY and CDR2 FYNNEI. This CDR3 has 14 amino acids. Here the CDR3 DNA reads TGTGCCAGCAGTAGTGCCGAGGGAGCAGATACGCAGTATTTT. This gives the protein CASSSAEGADTQYF.

In DNA, the CDR3 is TGTGCCAGCAGCTTCCGACAGGTTCCCCCTGTAGATAATGAAAAACTGTTTTTT. It is translated as CASSFRQVPPVDNEKLFF. V usage is TRBV7-8 and J usage is TRBJ1-4, with TRBD1 as a possible D gene (6 bases). The germline V gene encodes CDR1 SGHVS and CDR2 FQNEAQ. Trimming removed 3 bases from V and 4 bases from J, with 21 bases in between. The CDR3 extends over 18 amino acids. The full variable domain, rest sourced from reference TRBV7-8 and TRBJ1-4, is GAGVSQSPRYKVAKRGQDVALRCDPISGHVSLFWYQQALGQGPEFLTYFQNEAQLDKSGLPSDRFFAERPEGSVSTLKIQRTQQEDSAVYLCASSFRQVPPVDNEKLFFGSGTQLSVL.

Only a few counts were recorded for this clone. Other DNA sequences in the sample encode the same CDR3. The V gene is TRBV27, the J gene TRBJ1-5; 7 bases map to TRBD1. Germline V gene data show CDR1 as MNHEY and CDR2 as SMNVEV (reference sequence). This CDR3 has 14 amino acids. V lost 6 bases, J lost 3 bases, and 5 bases stayed unmatched. CDR3 amino acids: CASSPGTDNQPQHF. In DNA form, the CDR3 reads TGTGCCAGCAGCCCGGGGACAGACAATCAGCCCCAGCATTTT.

Only one count was recorded for this clone. The rearrangement joins TRBV28 to TRBJ2-7; 7 bases agree with TRBD2. Trimming took 6 bases from V and 0 from J; bases not matched to a gene: 11. The CDR3 runs 16 residues. Germline CDR1 reads MDHEN; CDR2 reads SYDVKM. CDR3 DNA sequence: TGTGCCAGCAGGGGAGGGGTCCAACGTACCTCCTACGAGCAGTACTTC. Its translation is CASRGGVQRTSYEQYF.

The genes are TRBV5-6 and TRBJ2-1; D uncertain. The CDR3 loop spans 14 amino acids. Germline V gene sequence: CDR1 SGHDT, CDR2 YYEEEE. The V end was cut by 0 bases, the J end by 7 bases, with 11 bases between. CDR3 sequence (DNA): TGTGCCAGCAGCTTGGCCGGTCTGGGGAATGAGCAGTTCTTC. It yields the protein CASSLAGLGNEQFF.